The 27 T cell receptor beta chains presented below share a single source sample, sequenced in a study of blood T cell repertoires in COVID-19. Here immunoSEQ multiplex PCR was the method, and the copy in TCRdb shows in-frame clones only, minus some. The sample consists of 130,000 or so clones, less than 85% of them appearing once. The material sequenced was peripheral blood. These receptor sequences come from a woman aged 60-75 years with acute or convalescent COVID-19.

This clone was seen only a few times. Distinct nucleotide sequences in the sample also encode this CDR3. V usage is TRBV2 and J usage is TRBJ1-2; TRBD1 agrees at 7 bases. The germline V gene encodes CDR1 SNHLY and CDR2 FYNNEI. This CDR3 has 13 residues. The J segment lost 2 bases and the V segment lost 6 bases, leaving 3 bases of the junction unmatched. The CDR3: CASSLQGNYGYTF. The CDR3 region has the DNA TGTGCCAGCAGCTTACAGGGGAACTATGGCTACACCTTC. The variable domain in full, completed from reference TRBV2 and TRBJ1-2, reads EPEVTQTPSHQVTQMGQEVILRCVPISNHLYFYWYRQILGQKVEFLVSFYNNEISEKSEIFDDQFSVERPDGSNFTLKIRSTKLEDSAMYFCASSLQGNYGYTFGSGTRLTVV.

The chain has TRBV24-1 and TRBJ2-1; D perhaps matches TRBD1 (5 bases). The germline CDR1 and CDR2 sequences are KGHDR and SFDVKD. V lost 6 bases to trimming and J lost 2 bases, with 13 bases between them. The CDR3 length is 15 residues. This CDR3 is CATSPGDRTYNEQFF. The DNA for the CDR3 is TGTGCCACCAGTCCCGGCGACAGAACCTACAATGAGCAGTTCTTC.

This clone has only a few counts. The chain links TRBV9 to TRBJ1-4; TRBD1 agrees at 7 bases. Germline V lookup: CDR1 SGDLS, CDR2 YYNGEE. The CDR3 runs 15 residues. V dropped 4 bases and J dropped 4; count of bases not matched to a gene: 7. The chain's CDR3 is CASSLWTGLNEKLFF. CDR3 DNA sequence: TGTGCCAGCAGCCTCTGGACAGGACTTAATGAAAAACTGTTTTTT.

This clone was detected a few times. The chain uses TRBV7-8 and TRBJ2-2; 8 positions match TRBD1. The CDR3 runs to 16 residues. Trimming took 2 bases from V and 3 from J; bases not matched to a gene: 5. Germline V gene sequence: CDR1 SGHVS, CDR2 FQNEAQ. The CDR3 bases are TGTGCCAGCAGCTTAACCCCACAGGGGGACACCGGGGAGCTGTTTTTT. It encodes CASSLTPQGDTGELFF.

The chain couples TRBV12-3 or TRBV12-4 to TRBJ1-6; 7 bases align to TRBD1. V lost 6 bases and J lost 7; bases outside the gene matches: 3. CDR3 size: 13 residues. The CDR3 reads CASRGTANSPLHF. The CDR3 region has the DNA TGTGCCAGCAGGGGGACAGCGAATTCACCCCTCCACTTT.

CDR3 sequence reads: CASSPLQGGVLSPLHF. CDR3 DNA: TGTGCCAGCAGCCCCTTACAGGGGGGAGTTTTATCACCCCTCCACTTT. The chain recombines TRBV27 with TRBJ1-6; 8 bases line up with TRBD1. The CDR3 is 16 residues long. V lost 6 bases to trimming and J lost 10 bases; unmatched junction nucleotides: 14. CDR1 is MNHEY and CDR2 is SMNVEV in the germline V gene (reference sequence).

The chain couples TRBV3-1 (or the pseudogene TRBV3-2) to TRBJ2-5; TRBD2 might be the D (6 bases). CDR1 is LGHDT and CDR2 is YNNKEL in the germline V gene (reference sequence). V was shortened by 0 bases and J by 1 base, with 9 bases between the two germline ends. CDR3 length: 15 residues. The CDR3 loop is CASSQETGVQETQYF. Written as DNA, the CDR3 is TGTGCCAGCAGCCAAGAGACGGGAGTCCAAGAGACCCAGTACTTC.

The V gene is TRBV27, the J gene TRBJ1-6; TRBD1 aligns across 7 bases. This CDR3 is built from 18 residues. CDR1 is MNHEY and CDR2 is SMNVEV in the germline V gene (reference sequence). The ends lost 6 bases at V and 5 bases at J; junction bases unmatched: 16. CDR3: CASSRGQFYPFDNSPLHF. The CDR3 DNA sequence: TGTGCCAGCAGCCGGGGACAGTTTTACCCCTTTGATAATTCACCCCTCCACTTT.

V usage is TRBV29-1 and J usage is TRBJ1-2; no definite D call. This CDR3 is 12 amino acids long. The germline V gene has CDR1 SQVTM and CDR2 ANQGSEA. The V and J ends lost 5 bases and 4 bases respectively, with 11 bases between them. The CDR3 coding sequence is TGCAGCGTTCTTCACAGTTCCTATGGCTACACCTTC. This encodes CSVLHSSYGYTF.

The chain combines TRBV29-1 with TRBJ1-2; D uncertain. Germline loops: CDR1 SQVTM, CDR2 ANQGSEA. V was pared by 4 bases and J by 2 bases, with 11 bases between. This CDR3 is 13 amino acids long. The DNA of the CDR3 is TGCAGCGTTGGCAGCACTATAAACTATGGCTACACCTTC. It encodes CSVGSTINYGYTF.

The chain uses TRBV4-1 and TRBJ1-2, with D tentatively TRBD1 (5 bases). The V end lost 5 bases, the J end lost 3 bases, and 16 bases lay between the germline ends. The CDR3 is 15 amino acids. Per the germline V gene, CDR1 is MGHRA and CDR2 is YSYEKL. The CDR3 DNA reads as TGCGCCAGCAGCACACAAGGGGTTCTGGACTATGGCTACACCTTC. Translation: CASSTQGVLDYGYTF.

This chain uses TRBV4-2 with TRBJ1-2; no firm D call. The CDR3 is made up of 15 amino acids. Trimming removed 2 bases from V and 4 bases from J, with 14 bases in between. Germline loops: CDR1 LGHNA, CDR2 YNFKEQ. For the CDR3, the DNA is TGTGCCAGCAGCCAACCGGCCGCACAGCCCTATGGCTACACCTTC. Residues: CASSQPAAQPYGYTF.

The V gene is TRBV28, the J gene TRBJ1-4; D is perhaps TRBD1 (5 bases). Germline assignment: CDR1 MDHEN and CDR2 SYDVKM. This CDR3 region has 17 residues. V lost 6 bases to trimming and J lost 1 base, with 18 bases between them. In nucleotides, the CDR3 is TGTGCCAGCAGCGAAGCGCTAAGCGGGGGAACTAATGAAAAACTGTTTTTT. It codes for CASSEALSGGTNEKLFF.

This chain connects TRBV6-5 to TRBJ2-3; 8 bases fit TRBD1. CDR1 is MNHEY and CDR2 is SVGAGI in the germline V gene. After removal of 5 bases from V and 3 bases from J, the junction contained 7 bases not matched to a gene. This CDR3 is 15 amino acids long. CDR3 loop: CASSLDRGWTDTQYF. In nucleotides, the CDR3 is TGTGCCAGCAGTCTCGACAGGGGATGGACAGATACGCAGTATTTT.

The chain joins TRBV29-1 to TRBJ2-1, with D hard to call. V gave up 0 bases and J gave up 9 bases, with 27 bases separating them. Germline V lookup: CDR1 SQVTM, CDR2 ANQGSEA. This CDR3 spans 18 amino acids. DNA of the CDR3: TGCAGCGTTGAAGAAACGGTCGAACCCCAGGAACTTGGGCGTGAGCAGTTCTTC. Encoded protein: CSVEETVEPQELGREQFF.

The V call is TRBV7-3, the J call TRBJ2-1; D possibly corresponds to TRBD1 (6 bases). Per the germline V gene, CDR1 is SGHTA and CDR2 is FQGTGA. The CDR3 totals 14 residues. Trimming took 5 bases from V and 7 from J, leaving 15 bases between them. CDR3 coding DNA: TGTGCCAGCAGCCAGACAGGCAAGAGGAATGAGCAGTTCTTC. Translating gives CASSQTGKRNEQFF.

The rearrangement joins TRBV19 to TRBJ2-1, with TRBD1 identical over 7 bases. The length of the CDR3 is 17 residues. V lost 5 bases and J lost 5; bases outside the gene matches: 15. CDR1 and CDR2 (germline): LNHDA, SQIVND (reference sequence). The CDR3 is CASSGARGNIRNNEQFF. The CDR3 region has the DNA TGTGCCAGTAGTGGGGCCAGGGGGAACATCAGGAACAATGAGCAGTTCTTC.

This chain joins TRBV5-4 and TRBJ1-2; 9 positions match TRBD1. The ends lost 7 bases at V and 8 bases at J; junction bases unmatched: 18. The CDR3 consists of 16 residues. CDR1 and CDR2 (germline): SGHNT, YYREEE (reference sequence). The CDR3 is CASSPNPGQGSRGYTF. CDR3 DNA: TGTGCCAGCTCCCCTAACCCGGGACAGGGTTCGAGGGGCTACACCTTC.

The J gene is TRBJ1-5, the V gene TRBV19; 7 nucleotides line up with TRBD1. Germline CDR1 and CDR2: LNHDA and SQIVND (reference sequence). The CDR3 covers 13 residues. Trimming removed 6 bases from V and 4 bases from J; junction bases left unmatched: 3. CDR3 residues: CASRAQGNQPQHF. The CDR3 DNA follows: TGTGCCAGTAGGGCACAGGGGAATCAGCCCCAGCATTTT.

V is TRBV13 and J is TRBJ1-5; 9 positions agree with TRBD1. V shed 3 bases and J 6 bases; nucleotides not matched to a gene: 3. The CDR3 is 14 amino acids. Germline V gene data show CDR1 as PRHDT and CDR2 as FYEKMQ (reference sequence). Here the CDR3 reads CASSLGQGAQPQHF. The CDR3 DNA reads TGTGCCAGCAGCTTGGGACAGGGAGCTCAGCCCCAGCATTTT.

This rearrangement joins TRBV30 to TRBJ2-7; D is perhaps TRBD1 (6 bases). Germline CDR1 is GTSNPN and CDR2 is SVGIG (reference sequence). Trimming cost V 3 bases and J 2 bases, with 11 bases left between them. The CDR3 contains 13 residues. This chain's CDR3 is CAWSTRGPYEQYF. The CDR3 DNA sequence: TGTGCCTGGAGCACCAGGGGCCCCTACGAGCAGTACTTC.

The rearrangement joins TRBV5-6 to TRBJ1-1; D gene ambiguous. With 3 bases removed from V and 1 base from J, the gap between germline ends came to 7 bases. Germline assignment: CDR1 SGHDT and CDR2 YYEEEE. The CDR3 is made up of 13 amino acids. CDR3 sequence (DNA): TGTGCCAGCAGCTGGCAGGAGAACACTGAAGCTTTCTTT. Translation gives CASSWQENTEAFF.

V is TRBV4-2 and J is TRBJ2-5; TRBD1 aligns across 7 bases. The CDR3 extends over 14 amino acids. CDR1 is LGHNA, CDR2 YNFKEQ, per germline. Trimming took 1 base from V and 3 from J; bases not matched to a gene: 2. The chain's CDR3 is CASSQVTGEETQYF. The CDR3 DNA is TGTGCCAGCAGCCAAGTTACAGGGGAAGAGACCCAGTACTTC.

V is TRBV19 and J is TRBJ1-5; D possibly corresponds to TRBD1 (5 bases). This CDR3 comprises 17 residues. Per the germline V gene, CDR1 is LNHDA and CDR2 is SQIVND (reference sequence). V shed 7 bases and J shed 6 bases, with 25 bases lying between them. The CDR3 sequence: CASTPRMGPPKGQPQHF. CDR3 bases: TGTGCCAGTACCCCTCGGATGGGGCCTCCGAAGGGTCAGCCCCAGCATTTT.

For the CDR3, the DNA is TGTGCCAGCGATATCAGGGGCAATCAGCCCCAGCATTTT. Its translation: CASDIRGNQPQHF. The rearrangement links TRBV6-5 to TRBJ1-5; D perhaps matches TRBD1 (5 bases). CDR3 length: 13 residues. The V gene lost 8 bases and the J gene lost 2 bases, with 10 bases spanning the gap. Germline CDR1 MNHEY, CDR2 SVGAGI.

CDR3 sequence reads: CASSSQGGGTEAFF. CDR3 in DNA: TGTGCCAGCAGTTCCCAGGGGGGAGGCACTGAAGCTTTCTTT. The V call is TRBV6-2 or TRBV6-3, the J call TRBJ1-1; TRBD1 matches at 7 bases. This CDR3 has 14 residues. The germline V gene encodes CDR1 MNHEY and CDR2 SVGEGT. Losses at the gene ends were 4 bases for V and 4 bases for J; bases not matched to a gene: 6.

The chain joins TRBV3-1 (or the pseudogene TRBV3-2) to TRBJ1-5; D call uncertain. The CDR3 runs 12 residues. Germline CDR1 and CDR2: LGHDT and YNNKEL (reference sequence). The germline V and J ends were trimmed by 1 base and 15 bases, with 13 bases remaining between them. The CDR3 loop is CASSQGPEAVHF. Written as DNA, the CDR3 is TGTGCCAGCAGCCAAGGTCCAGAGGCAGTGCATTTT.